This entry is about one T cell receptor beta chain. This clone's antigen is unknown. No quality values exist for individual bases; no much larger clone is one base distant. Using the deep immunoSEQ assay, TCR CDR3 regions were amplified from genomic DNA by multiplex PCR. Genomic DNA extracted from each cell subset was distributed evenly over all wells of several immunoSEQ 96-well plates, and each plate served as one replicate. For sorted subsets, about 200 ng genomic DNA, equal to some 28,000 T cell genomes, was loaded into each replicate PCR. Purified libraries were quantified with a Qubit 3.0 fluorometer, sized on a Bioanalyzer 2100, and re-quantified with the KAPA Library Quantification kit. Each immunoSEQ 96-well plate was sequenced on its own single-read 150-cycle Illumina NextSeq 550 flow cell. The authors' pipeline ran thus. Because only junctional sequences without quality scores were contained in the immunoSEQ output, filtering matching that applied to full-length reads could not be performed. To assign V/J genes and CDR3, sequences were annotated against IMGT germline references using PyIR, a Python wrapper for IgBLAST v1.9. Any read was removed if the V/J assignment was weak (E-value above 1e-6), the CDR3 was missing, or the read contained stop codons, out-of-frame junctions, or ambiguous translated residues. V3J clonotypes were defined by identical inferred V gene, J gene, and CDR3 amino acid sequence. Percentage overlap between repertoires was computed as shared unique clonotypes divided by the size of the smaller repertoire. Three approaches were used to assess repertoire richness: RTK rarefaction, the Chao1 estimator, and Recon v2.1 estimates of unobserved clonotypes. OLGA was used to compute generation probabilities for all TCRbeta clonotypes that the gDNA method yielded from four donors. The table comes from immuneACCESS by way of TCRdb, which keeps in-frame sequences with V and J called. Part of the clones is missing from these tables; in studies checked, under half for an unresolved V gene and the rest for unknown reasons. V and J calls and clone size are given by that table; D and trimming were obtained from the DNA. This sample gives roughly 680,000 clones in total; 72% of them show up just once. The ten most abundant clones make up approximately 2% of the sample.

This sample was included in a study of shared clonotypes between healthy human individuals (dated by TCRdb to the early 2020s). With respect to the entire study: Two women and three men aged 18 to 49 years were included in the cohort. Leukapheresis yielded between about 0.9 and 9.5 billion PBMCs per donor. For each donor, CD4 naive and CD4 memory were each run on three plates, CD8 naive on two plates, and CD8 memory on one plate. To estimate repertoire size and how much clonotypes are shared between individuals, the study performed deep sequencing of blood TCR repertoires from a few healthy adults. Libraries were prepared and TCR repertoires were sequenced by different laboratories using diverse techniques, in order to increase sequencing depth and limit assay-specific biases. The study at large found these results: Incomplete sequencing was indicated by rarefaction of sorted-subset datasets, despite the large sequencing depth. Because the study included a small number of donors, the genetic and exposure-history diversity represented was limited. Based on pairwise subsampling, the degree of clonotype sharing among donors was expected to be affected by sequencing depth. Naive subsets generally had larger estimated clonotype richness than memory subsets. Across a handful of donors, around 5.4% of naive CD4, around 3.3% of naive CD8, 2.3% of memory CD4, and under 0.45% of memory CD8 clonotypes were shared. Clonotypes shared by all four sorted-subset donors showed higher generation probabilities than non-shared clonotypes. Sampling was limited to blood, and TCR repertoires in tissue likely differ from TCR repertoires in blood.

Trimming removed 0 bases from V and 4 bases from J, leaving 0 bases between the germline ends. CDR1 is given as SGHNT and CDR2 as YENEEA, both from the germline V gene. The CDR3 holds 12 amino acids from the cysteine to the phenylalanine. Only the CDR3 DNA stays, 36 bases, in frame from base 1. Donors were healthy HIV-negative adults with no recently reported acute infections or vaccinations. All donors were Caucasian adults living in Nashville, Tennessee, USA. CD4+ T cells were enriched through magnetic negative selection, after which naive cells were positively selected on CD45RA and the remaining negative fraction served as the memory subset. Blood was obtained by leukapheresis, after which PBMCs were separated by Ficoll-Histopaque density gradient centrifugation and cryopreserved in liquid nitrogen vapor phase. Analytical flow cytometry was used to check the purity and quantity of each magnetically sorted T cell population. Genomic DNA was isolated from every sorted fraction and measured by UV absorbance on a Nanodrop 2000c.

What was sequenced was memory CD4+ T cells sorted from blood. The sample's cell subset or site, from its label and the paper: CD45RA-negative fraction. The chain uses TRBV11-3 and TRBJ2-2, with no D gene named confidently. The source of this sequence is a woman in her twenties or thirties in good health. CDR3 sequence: CASSLDTGELFF. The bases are TGTGCCAGCAGCTTAGACACCGGGGAGCTGTTTTTT.